The T cell receptor (beta chain) under discussion was sequenced for a study of cytomegalovirus exposure and HLA in healthy donors. General observations from the study: A few chains tied to CMV proved CMV antigen-specific in vitro. The study labeled around 160 TCR beta chains cytomegalovirus-associated. One later analysis, an examination of the 100 to 150 validation repertoires, found that first-cohort TCR clusters tended to co-occur in them. Reportedly, diagnosis of cytomegalovirus status by the classifier showed high specificity and sensitivity.

Details on this clone: Its antigen remains unidentified.

The table came from immunoSEQ multiplex PCR; TCRdb's copy has only in-frame clones and leaves some out. The sample gives about 60,000 clones, more than 85% of which show up once; 7% is in the top ten. This CDR3 is built from 18 residues. The germline V gene has CDR1 SGDLS and CDR2 YYNGEE. With 5 bases clipped from V and 1 base from J, the junction kept 16 bases outside the gene matches. The sequenced material came from PBMCs. This TCR was sampled from a woman under 30 in good health and CMV-seropositive. This chain uses TRBV9 with TRBJ1-1; the match to TRBD1 covers 8 bases. This chain's CDR3 is CASSFRRGRRSGNTEAFF. DNA for the CDR3: TGTGCCAGCAGTTTCCGCAGGGGGCGAAGAAGCGGGAACACTGAAGCTTTCTTT.